A single sample gave rise to the 23 T cell receptor beta chains below, sequenced in a study of cytomegalovirus exposure and HLA in healthy donors. Clones were sequenced by immunoSEQ multiplex PCR, and TCRdb holds only the in-frame ones, with some missing. The sample gives around 150,000 clones, around 88% of which show up once; 2% to 2.5% is in the top ten. Sequenced sample: PBMCs. The receptors shown here come from a woman aged 18-29 years in good health and CMV-seronegative.

The gene calls are TRBV27 and TRBJ2-3; 13 nucleotides agree with TRBD2. This CDR3 is built from 17 residues. After removal of 3 bases from V and 7 bases from J, the junction contained 10 bases not matched to a gene. The germline V gene encodes CDR1 MNHEY and CDR2 SMNVEV (reference sequence). In nucleotides, the CDR3 is TGTGCCAGCAGTTTTCACGGACTAGCGGGAGAACGGTATACGCAGTATTTT. Its translation: CASSFHGLAGERYTQYF.

V and J are TRBV2 and TRBJ2-1, with D possibly matching TRBD2 (5 bases). Germline V gene sequence: CDR1 SNHLY, CDR2 FYNNEI. The CDR3 is made up of 13 amino acids. Trimming removed 7 bases at V and 7 bases at J, with 14 bases between. The CDR3 bases are TGTGCCAGCACCCCCGTAGGAGGTAATGAGCAGTTCTTC. This sequence encodes CASTPVGGNEQFF.

The CDR3 reads CASSSYRGNYGYTF. The DNA of the CDR3 is TGTGCCAGCAGTTCTTACAGGGGGAACTATGGCTACACCTTC. This chain joins TRBV28 and TRBJ1-2; 8 positions match TRBD1. V dropped 4 bases and J dropped 2; count of bases not matched to a gene: 3. The CDR3 is 14 amino acids. Germline lookup yields CDR1 MDHEN and CDR2 SYDVKM.

The table lists this clone with a count of one. V usage is TRBV6-5 and J usage is TRBJ1-1; maybe TRBD1 (6 bases). The CDR3 is 14 residues long. Germline loops: CDR1 MNHEY, CDR2 SVGAGI. The V end lost 6 bases, the J end lost 5 bases, and 16 bases lay between the germline ends. The CDR3 DNA reads TGTGCCAGCAGATACCAGGTAGGGGGTACTGAAGCTTTCTTT. Translating it yields CASRYQVGGTEAFF.

This chain's CDR3 is CASSESTDNNQPQHF. In nucleotides, the CDR3 is TGTGCCAGCAGTGAATCTACAGACAATAATCAGCCCCAGCATTTT. The rearrangement joins TRBV6-1 to TRBJ1-5; the D is unclear. Germline values: CDR1 MNHNS, CDR2 SASEGT. The V end lost 2 bases, the J end lost 4 bases, and 12 bases lay between the germline ends. CDR3 length: 15 residues.

The chain combines TRBV12-5 with TRBJ2-7; 7 positions agree with TRBD2. This CDR3 spans 14 amino acids. Trimming cost V 6 bases and J 2 bases; bases outside gene matches: 7. The V gene's germline CDR1 is LGHNT and CDR2 FRNRAP. The CDR3 reads CASGQGGGAYEQYF. DNA for the CDR3: TGTGCTAGTGGGCAGGGCGGGGGAGCCTACGAGCAGTACTTC. Based on the CDR3 plus reference TRBV12-5 and TRBJ2-7, the full variable domain is DARVTQTPRHKVTEMGQEVTMRCQPILGHNTVFWYRQTMMQGLELLAYFRNRAPLDDSGMPKDRFSAEMPDATLATLKIQPSEPRDSAVYFCASGQGGGAYEQYFGPGTRLTVT.

The chain has TRBV10-3 and TRBJ1-3, with 7 bases aligning to TRBD1. V shed 8 bases, J shed 1 base, and the junction held 2 bases outside the gene matches. This CDR3 spans 13 amino acids. CDR1 is ENHRY, CDR2 SYGVKD, per germline. In DNA, the CDR3 is TGTGCCATCCAGACAGGGTCTGGAAACACCATATATTTT. Translated: CAIQTGSGNTIYF.

V and J are TRBV5-6 and TRBJ1-2; tentative D call: TRBD1 (5 bases). V was trimmed by 4 bases and J by 3 bases, leaving 13 bases between them. This CDR3 region has 14 residues. Germline CDR1 reads SGHDT; CDR2 reads YYEEEE. CDR3 DNA: TGTGCCAGCAGCCAAAGTCAGGGTGACTATGGCTACACCTTC. Translated, it gives CASSQSQGDYGYTF.

The V call is TRBV5-1, the J call TRBJ1-1; D ambiguous. The germline V and J ends were trimmed by 2 bases and 3 bases, with 14 bases remaining between them. This CDR3 is built from 15 residues. CDR1 SGHRS and CDR2 YFSETQ come from the germline V gene. CDR3 amino acids: CASSFPGSRDTEAFF. The CDR3 bases are TGCGCCAGCAGCTTCCCAGGCTCGAGGGACACTGAAGCTTTCTTT.

The chain uses TRBV9 and TRBJ2-3; unclear D gene. Trimming pared 3 bases from V and 2 bases from J, leaving 4 bases between. The CDR3 is made up of 12 amino acids. Germline-derived CDR1 and CDR2 are SGDLS and YYNGEE. The CDR3 region is CASSDYTDTQYF. In nucleotides, the CDR3 is TGTGCCAGCAGCGATTACACAGATACGCAGTATTTT.

V gene TRBV19 combines with J gene TRBJ1-1, with no clear D. Germline V gene data show CDR1 as LNHDA and CDR2 as SQIVND (reference sequence). The CDR3 spans 15 residues. Trimming cost V 8 bases and J 0 bases, with 16 bases left between them. CDR3 DNA: TGTGCCAGTCAGGACTGGGGAGGGATGAACACTGAAGCTTTCTTT. It yields the protein CASQDWGGMNTEAFF.

This chain uses TRBV9 with TRBJ2-1; possible D gene TRBD2, 6 bases. Germline CDR1 reads SGDLS; CDR2 reads YYNGEE. The CDR3 runs to 14 residues. The ends were cut back, 4 bases at V and 7 bases at J, with 15 bases in the middle. The CDR3 DNA reads as TGTGCCAGCAGCATGCTTTCCCGGGGGAATGAGCAGTTCTTC. Protein product: CASSMLSRGNEQFF. The full variable domain, completed using reference TRBV9 and TRBJ2-1, is DSGVTQTPKHLITATGQRVTLRCSPRSGDLSVYWYQQSLDQGLQFLIQYYNGEERAKGNILERFSAQQFPDLHSELNLSSLELGDSALYFCASSMLSRGNEQFFGPGTRLTVL.

The table lists this clone with a count of one. The rearrangement uses TRBV7-2 and TRBJ2-7, with 8 bases fitting TRBD2. The V gene end was trimmed by 4 bases and the J gene end by 5 bases; junction bases not matched to a gene: 10. The CDR3 covers 15 residues. Germline CDR1 is SGHTA and CDR2 is FQGNSA. The CDR3 region is CASSSPGLEFHEQYF. In DNA, the CDR3 is TGTGCCAGCAGCTCCCCGGGACTAGAGTTCCACGAGCAGTACTTC.

Comment on this clone: The junction differs from germline at one of its ends, possibly a read error. This chain uses TRBV10-3 with TRBJ2-1, with 8 bases matching TRBD2. This CDR3 is 13 amino acids long. Per germline, CDR1 ENHRY and CDR2 SYGVKD. CDR3 in DNA: TGTACCATCAGCGACCCCACTAGCGGCCCTTGCCTCTTC. It yields the protein CTISDPTSGPCLF.

This clone is a singleton in its sample. The chain joins TRBV7-9 to TRBJ2-3; TRBD1 agrees at 7 bases. The CDR3 has 17 amino acids. The germline V gene encodes CDR1 SEHNR and CDR2 FQNEAQ (reference sequence). V shed 2 bases, J shed 3 bases, and the junction held 11 bases outside the gene matches. DNA for the CDR3: TGTGCCAGCAGCTTATTCGACAGGGAGAGGTTTACAGATACGCAGTATTTT. Amino acid sequence: CASSLFDRERFTDTQYF.

Written as DNA, the CDR3 is TGCGCCAGCAGACCACTCTACGTATATGGCTACACCTTC. This sequence encodes CASRPLYVYGYTF. This rearrangement joins TRBV4-1 to TRBJ1-2; D remains unclear. Germline assignment: CDR1 MGHRA and CDR2 YSYEKL. The germline V and J ends were trimmed by 6 bases and 5 bases, with 13 bases remaining between them. This CDR3 has 13 residues.

The V and J genes are TRBV5-8 and TRBJ1-2, with 10 bases that match TRBD1. The CDR3 totals 14 residues. The germline V gene encodes CDR1 SGHTS and CDR2 YDEGEE. J lost 8 bases, V lost 3 bases, and 7 bases had no gene match. The CDR3 sequence: CASSWRDRGSGYTF. The CDR3 DNA sequence: TGTGCCAGCAGCTGGAGGGACAGGGGAAGCGGCTACACCTTC.

This clone turned up a few times. Within the sample, other DNA sequences also encode this same CDR3. The V and J genes are TRBV27 and TRBJ1-2, with D unresolved. The germline V and J ends were trimmed by 0 bases and 6 bases, with 8 bases remaining between them. The CDR3 totals 13 residues. From germline, CDR1 is MNHEY and CDR2 SMNVEV (reference sequence). The CDR3 loop is CASSLSSGNGYTF. CDR3 bases: TGTGCCAGCAGTTTATCGTCGGGTAATGGCTACACCTTC.

The chain uses TRBV13 and TRBJ2-5; D is perhaps TRBD2 (6 bases). The V and J ends lost 5 bases and 5 bases respectively, with 15 bases between them. Germline values: CDR1 PRHDT, CDR2 FYEKMQ (reference sequence). This CDR3 region has 14 residues. For the CDR3, the DNA is TGTGCCAGCAGCCGCCGGGCGGGAATGGAGACCCAGTACTTC. Encoded protein: CASSRRAGMETQYF.

The V gene is TRBV5-6, the J gene TRBJ2-7; 11 nucleotides line up with TRBD1. This CDR3 has 15 amino acids. CDR1 is SGHDT, CDR2 YYEEEE, per germline. V trimming: 3 bases; J trimming: 3 bases; junction bases outside the gene matches: 5. The chain's CDR3 is CASSWGQGVVYEQYF. The DNA for the CDR3 is TGTGCCAGCAGCTGGGGACAGGGGGTAGTCTACGAGCAGTACTTC.

The chain is built from TRBV7-9 and TRBJ2-7, with a possible D match to TRBD1 (5 bases). Germline values: CDR1 SEHNR, CDR2 FQNEAQ (reference sequence). The CDR3 length is 14 residues. With 1 base removed from V and 7 bases from J, the gap between germline ends came to 14 bases. The CDR3: CASSLGTLTGEQYF. CDR3 in DNA: TGTGCCAGCAGCTTAGGGACCCTAACAGGAGAGCAGTACTTC.

This clone occurred once. This CDR3 is CASRGGSSTGELFF. Here the CDR3 DNA reads TGTGCCAGCAGGGGGGGGTCGAGTACCGGGGAGCTGTTTTTT. The chain carries TRBV6-6 and TRBJ2-2, with 7 bases that match TRBD2. Per the germline V gene, CDR1 is MNHNY and CDR2 is SVGAGI (reference sequence). The junction had 6 bases not matched to a gene; V was cut back by 6 bases and J by 5 bases. The CDR3 has 14 amino acids.

The V call is TRBV4-3, the J call TRBJ2-1, with 9 bases aligning to TRBD2. Germline assignment: CDR1 LGHNA and CDR2 YSLEER. J lost 4 bases, V lost 2 bases, and 3 bases had no gene match. The CDR3 sequence is 15 residues long. The CDR3 DNA sequence: TGCGCCAGCAGCCAATCTAGCGGGGCATACAATGAGCAGTTCTTC. Protein product: CASSQSSGAYNEQFF.